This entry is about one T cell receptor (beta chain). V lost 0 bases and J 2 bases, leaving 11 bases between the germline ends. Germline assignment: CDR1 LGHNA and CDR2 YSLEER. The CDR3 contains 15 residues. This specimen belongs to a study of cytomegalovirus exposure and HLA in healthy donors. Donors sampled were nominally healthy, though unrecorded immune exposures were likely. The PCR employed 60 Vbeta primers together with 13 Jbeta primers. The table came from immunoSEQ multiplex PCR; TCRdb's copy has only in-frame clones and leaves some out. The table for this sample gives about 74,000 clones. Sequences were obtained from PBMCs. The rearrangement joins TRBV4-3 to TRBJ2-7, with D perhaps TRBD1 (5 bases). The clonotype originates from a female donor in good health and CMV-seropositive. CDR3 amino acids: CASSQEDSETYEQYF. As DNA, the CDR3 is TGCGCCAGCAGCCAAGAAGACAGCGAGACCTACGAGCAGTACTTC.